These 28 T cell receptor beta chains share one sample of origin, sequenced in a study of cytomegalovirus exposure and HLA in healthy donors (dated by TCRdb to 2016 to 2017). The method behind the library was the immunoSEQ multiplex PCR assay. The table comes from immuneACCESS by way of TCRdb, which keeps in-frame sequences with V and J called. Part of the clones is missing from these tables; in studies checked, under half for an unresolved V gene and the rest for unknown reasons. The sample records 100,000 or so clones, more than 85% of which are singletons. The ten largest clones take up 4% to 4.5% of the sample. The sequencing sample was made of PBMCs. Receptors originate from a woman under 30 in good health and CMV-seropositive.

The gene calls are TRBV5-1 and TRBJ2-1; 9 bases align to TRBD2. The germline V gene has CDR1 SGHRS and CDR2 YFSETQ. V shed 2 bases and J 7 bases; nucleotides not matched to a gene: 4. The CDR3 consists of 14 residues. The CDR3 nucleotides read TGCGCCAGCAGCTTTGGTAGCGGGGGTAATGAGCAGTTCTTC. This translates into CASSFGSGGNEQFF. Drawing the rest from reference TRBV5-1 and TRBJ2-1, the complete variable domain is KAGVTQTPRYLIKTRGQQVTLSCSPISGHRSVSWYQQTPGQGLQFLFEYFSETQRNKGNFPGRFSGRQFSNSRSEMNVSTLELGDSALYLCASSFGSGGNEQFFGPGTRLTVL.

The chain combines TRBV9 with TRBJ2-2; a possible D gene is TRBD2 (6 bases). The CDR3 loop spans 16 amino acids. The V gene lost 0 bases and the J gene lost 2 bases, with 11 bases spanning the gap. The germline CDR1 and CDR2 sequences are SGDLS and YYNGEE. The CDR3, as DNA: TGTGCCAGCAGCGTAGCCGGGACTCCAAACACCGGGGAGCTGTTTTTT. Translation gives CASSVAGTPNTGELFF.

The CDR3 region is CASRSNRGRTEAFF. Written as DNA, the CDR3 is TGTGCCAGCAGGTCAAACAGGGGCCGCACTGAAGCTTTCTTT. The genes are TRBV28 and TRBJ1-1, with 7 bases lining up with TRBD1. The CDR3 extends over 14 amino acids. Germline assignment: CDR1 MDHEN and CDR2 SYDVKM. V dropped 6 bases and J dropped 4; count of bases not matched to a gene: 8.

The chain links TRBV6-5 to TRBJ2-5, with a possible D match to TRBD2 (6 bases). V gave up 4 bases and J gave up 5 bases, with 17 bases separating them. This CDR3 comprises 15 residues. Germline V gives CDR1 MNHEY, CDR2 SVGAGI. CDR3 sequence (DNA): TGTGCCAGCAGTTCAAGGACTACGGTATGGGAGACCCAGTACTTC. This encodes CASSSRTTVWETQYF.

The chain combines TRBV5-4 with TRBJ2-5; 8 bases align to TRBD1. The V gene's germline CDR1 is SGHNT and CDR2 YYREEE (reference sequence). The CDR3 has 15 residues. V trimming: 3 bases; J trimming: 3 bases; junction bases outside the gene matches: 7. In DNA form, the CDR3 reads TGTGCCAGCAGCTCGGGGGTGGACAGGGAAGAGACCCAGTACTTC. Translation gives CASSSGVDREETQYF.

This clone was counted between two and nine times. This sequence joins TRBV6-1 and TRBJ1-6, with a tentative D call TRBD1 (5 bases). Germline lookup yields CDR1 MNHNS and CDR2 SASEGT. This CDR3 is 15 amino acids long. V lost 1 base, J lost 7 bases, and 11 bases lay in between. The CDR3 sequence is CASSEGAGQNSPLHF. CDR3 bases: TGTGCCAGCAGTGAAGGGGCAGGGCAAAATTCACCCCTCCACTTT.

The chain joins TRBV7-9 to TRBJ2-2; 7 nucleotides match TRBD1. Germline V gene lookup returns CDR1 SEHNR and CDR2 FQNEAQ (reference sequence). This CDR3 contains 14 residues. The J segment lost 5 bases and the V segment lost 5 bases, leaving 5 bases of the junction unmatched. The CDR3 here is CASSGTEGTGELFF. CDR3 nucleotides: TGTGCCAGCAGCGGGACAGAGGGTACCGGGGAGCTGTTTTTT. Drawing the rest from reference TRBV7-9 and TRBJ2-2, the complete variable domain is DTGVSQNPRHKITKRGQNVTFRCDPISEHNRLYWYRQTLGQGPEFLTYFQNEAQLEKSRLLSDRFSAERPKGSFSTLEIQRTEQGDSAMYLCASSGTEGTGELFFGEGSRLTVL.

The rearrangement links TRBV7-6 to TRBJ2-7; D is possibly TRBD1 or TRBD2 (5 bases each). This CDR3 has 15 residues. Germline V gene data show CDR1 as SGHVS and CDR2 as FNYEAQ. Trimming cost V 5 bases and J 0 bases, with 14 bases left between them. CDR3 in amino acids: CASSLEGKGSYEQYF. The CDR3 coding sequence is TGTGCCAGCAGCCTAGAGGGGAAGGGCTCCTACGAGCAGTACTTC.

The CDR3 region has the DNA TGTGCTAGTGGTTCCGATACTAGCACAGATACGCAGTATTTT. It specifies CASGSDTSTDTQYF. This chain connects TRBV12-5 to TRBJ2-3, with unresolved D. This CDR3 has 14 amino acids. Per germline, CDR1 LGHNT and CDR2 FRNRAP. Trimming took 4 bases from V and 0 from J, leaving 8 bases between them.

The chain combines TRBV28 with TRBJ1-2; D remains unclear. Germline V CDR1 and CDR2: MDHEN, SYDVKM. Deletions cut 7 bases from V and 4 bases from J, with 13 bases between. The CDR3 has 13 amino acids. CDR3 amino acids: CASTLPEAYGYTF. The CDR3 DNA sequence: TGTGCCAGCACCCTACCCGAAGCCTATGGCTACACCTTC.

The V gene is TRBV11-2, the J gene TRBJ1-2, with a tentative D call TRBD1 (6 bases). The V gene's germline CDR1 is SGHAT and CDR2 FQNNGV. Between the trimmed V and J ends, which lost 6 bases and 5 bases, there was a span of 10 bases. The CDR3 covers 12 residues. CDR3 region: CASSIQGYGYTF. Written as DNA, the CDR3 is TGTGCCAGCAGTATACAGGGTTATGGCTACACCTTC.

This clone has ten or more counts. DNA for the CDR3: TGTGCCAGCAGTTTATACCCGACAGGGACCTACGAGCAGTACTTC. Its translation: CASSLYPTGTYEQYF. The V and J genes are TRBV27 and TRBJ2-7; TRBD1 matches at 7 bases. The CDR3 runs 15 residues. Losses at the gene ends were 1 base for V and 2 bases for J; bases not matched to a gene: 5. Germline lookup yields CDR1 MNHEY and CDR2 SMNVEV (reference sequence).

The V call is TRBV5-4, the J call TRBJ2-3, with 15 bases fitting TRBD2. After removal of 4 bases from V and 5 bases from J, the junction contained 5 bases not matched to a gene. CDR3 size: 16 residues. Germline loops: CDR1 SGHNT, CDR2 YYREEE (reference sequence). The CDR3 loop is CASSKGLAGGGDTQYF. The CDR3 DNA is TGTGCCAGCAGCAAGGGACTAGCGGGGGGTGGAGATACGCAGTATTTT.

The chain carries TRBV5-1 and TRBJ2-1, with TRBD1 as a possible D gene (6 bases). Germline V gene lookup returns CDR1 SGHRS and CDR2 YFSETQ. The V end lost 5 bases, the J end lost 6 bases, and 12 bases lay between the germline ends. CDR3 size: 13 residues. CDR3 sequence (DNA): TGCGCCAGCAGATCACAGGGAATCAATGAGCAGTTCTTC. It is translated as CASRSQGINEQFF.

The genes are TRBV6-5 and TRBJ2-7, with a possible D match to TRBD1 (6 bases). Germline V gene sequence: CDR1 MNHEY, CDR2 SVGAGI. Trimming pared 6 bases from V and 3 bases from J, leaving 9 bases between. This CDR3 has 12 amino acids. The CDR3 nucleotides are TGTGCCAGCAGCCCCAGGGGCTACGAGCAGTACTTC. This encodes CASSPRGYEQYF.

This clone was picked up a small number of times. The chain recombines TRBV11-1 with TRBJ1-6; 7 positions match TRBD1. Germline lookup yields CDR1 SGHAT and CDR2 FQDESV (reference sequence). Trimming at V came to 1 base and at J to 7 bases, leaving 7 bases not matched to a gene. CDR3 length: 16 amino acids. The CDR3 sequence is CASSLVEGDRNSPLHF. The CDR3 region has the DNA TGTGCCAGCAGCTTAGTGGAGGGGGACAGAAATTCACCCCTCCACTTT.

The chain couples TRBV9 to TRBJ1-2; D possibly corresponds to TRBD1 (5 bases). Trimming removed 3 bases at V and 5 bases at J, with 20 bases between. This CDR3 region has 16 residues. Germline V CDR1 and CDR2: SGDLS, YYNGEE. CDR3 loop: CASSAPRDSLAYGYTF. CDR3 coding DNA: TGTGCCAGCAGCGCCCCTCGAGACAGTCTTGCGTATGGCTACACCTTC.

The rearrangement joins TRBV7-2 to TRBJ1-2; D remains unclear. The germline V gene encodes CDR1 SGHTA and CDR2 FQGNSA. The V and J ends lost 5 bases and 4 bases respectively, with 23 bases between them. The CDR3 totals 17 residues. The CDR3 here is CASSPPITQAGGYGYTF. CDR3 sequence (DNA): TGTGCCAGCAGCCCCCCAATAACCCAGGCAGGAGGCTATGGCTACACCTTC.

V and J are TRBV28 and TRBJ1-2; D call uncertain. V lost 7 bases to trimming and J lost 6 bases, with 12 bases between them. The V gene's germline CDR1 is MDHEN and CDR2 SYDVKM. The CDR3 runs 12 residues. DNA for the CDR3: TGTGCCAGCATCACCCCGGGTAATGGCTACACCTTC. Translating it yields CASITPGNGYTF.

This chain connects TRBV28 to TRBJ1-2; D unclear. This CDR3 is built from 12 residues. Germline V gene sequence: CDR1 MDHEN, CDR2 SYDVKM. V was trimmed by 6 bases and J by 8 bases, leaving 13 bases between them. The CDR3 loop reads CASSQNRNGYTF. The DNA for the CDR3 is TGTGCCAGCAGCCAGAACAGAAACGGCTACACCTTC.

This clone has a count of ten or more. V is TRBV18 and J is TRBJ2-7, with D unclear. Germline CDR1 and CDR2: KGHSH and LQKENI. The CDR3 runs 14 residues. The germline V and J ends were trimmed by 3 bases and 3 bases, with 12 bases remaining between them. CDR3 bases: TGTGCCAGCTCACCCCCCTCGGAGATCTACGAGCAGTACTTC. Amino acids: CASSPPSEIYEQYF.

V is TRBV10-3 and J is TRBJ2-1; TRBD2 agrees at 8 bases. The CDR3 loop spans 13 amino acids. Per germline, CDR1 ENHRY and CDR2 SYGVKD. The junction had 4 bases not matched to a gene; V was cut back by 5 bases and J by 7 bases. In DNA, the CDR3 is TGTGCCATCAGTTCGGGACTAGTAAATGAGCAGTTCTTC. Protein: CAISSGLVNEQFF.

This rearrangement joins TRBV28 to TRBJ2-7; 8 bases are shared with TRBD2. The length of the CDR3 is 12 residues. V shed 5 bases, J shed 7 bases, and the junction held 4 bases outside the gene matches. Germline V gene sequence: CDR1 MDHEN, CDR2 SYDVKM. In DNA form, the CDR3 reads TGTGCCAGCAGTCGACTAGCGCGGGAGCAGTACTTC. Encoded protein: CASSRLAREQYF.

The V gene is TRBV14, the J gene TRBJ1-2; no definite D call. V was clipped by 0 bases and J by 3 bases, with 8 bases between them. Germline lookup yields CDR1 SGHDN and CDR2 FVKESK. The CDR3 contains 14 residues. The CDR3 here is CASSQEREDYGYTF. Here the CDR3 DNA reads TGTGCCAGCAGCCAAGAGCGGGAAGACTATGGCTACACCTTC.

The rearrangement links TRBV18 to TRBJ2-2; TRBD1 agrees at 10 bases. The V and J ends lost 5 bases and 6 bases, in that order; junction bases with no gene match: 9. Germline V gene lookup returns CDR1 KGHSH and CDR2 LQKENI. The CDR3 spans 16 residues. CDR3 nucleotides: TGTGCCAGCTCATCAAGACAGGGGGCGATCGCCGGGGAGCTGTTTTTT. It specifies CASSSRQGAIAGELFF.

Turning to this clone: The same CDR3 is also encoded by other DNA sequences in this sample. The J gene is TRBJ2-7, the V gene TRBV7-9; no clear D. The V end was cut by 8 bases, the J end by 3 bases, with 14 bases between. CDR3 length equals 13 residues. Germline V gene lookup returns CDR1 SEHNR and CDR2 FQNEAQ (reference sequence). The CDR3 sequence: CASRSSGGYEQYF. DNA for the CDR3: TGTGCCAGCCGATCGTCCGGCGGCTACGAGCAGTACTTC.

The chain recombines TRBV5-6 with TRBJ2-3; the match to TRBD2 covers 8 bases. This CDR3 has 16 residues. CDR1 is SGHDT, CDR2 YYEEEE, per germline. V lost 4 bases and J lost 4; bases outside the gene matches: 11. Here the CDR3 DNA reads TGTGCCAGCAGCATCCAGCGGGAGCTTTGGGCAGATACGCAGTATTTT. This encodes CASSIQRELWADTQYF.

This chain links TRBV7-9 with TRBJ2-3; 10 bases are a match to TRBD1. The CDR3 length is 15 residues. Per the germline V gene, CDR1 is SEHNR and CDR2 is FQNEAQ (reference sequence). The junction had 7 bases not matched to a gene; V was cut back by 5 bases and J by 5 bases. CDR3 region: CASSQTGGKGDTQYF. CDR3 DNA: TGTGCCAGCAGCCAGACAGGGGGCAAAGGAGATACGCAGTATTTT.